The 3 T cell receptor beta chains below were found in one sample sequenced in a study of a mutant IDH1 vaccine in newly diagnosed glioma. The table came from immunoSEQ multiplex PCR; TCRdb's copy has only in-frame clones and leaves some out. The table includes tens of thousands of clones, 83% detected once. Time point indicated: baseline, week 1 (first vaccination visit). Specified treatment: pre-vaccination baseline after standard-of-care therapy. The input for sequencing was peripheral blood mononuclear cells (PBMCs), taken from a glioma patient treated with radiotherapy, temozolomide or both. Source of these receptors: a woman aged 18 to 35 with glioma. Some clones in this sample may be carry-over from other donors' samples.

CDR3 region: CASSQDRSTGNTIYF. CDR3 bases: TGCGCCAGCAGCCAAGATCGGTCTACCGGAAACACCATATATTTT. The chain combines TRBV4-3 with TRBJ1-3; D unresolved. V was cut by 0 bases and J by 4 bases, with 10 bases left in between. The germline gives CDR1 LGHNA, CDR2 YSLEER. The length of the CDR3 is 15 residues.

This chain connects TRBV2 to TRBJ1-2; D may be TRBD1 (6 bases). The germline V gene has CDR1 SNHLY and CDR2 FYNNEI. V was cut by 2 bases and J by 4 bases, with 8 bases left in between. CDR3 length: 13 amino acids. CDR3 in DNA: TGTGCCAGCAGTGAACGGGGGCTCTATGGCTACACCTTC. It translates to CASSERGLYGYTF.

This clone was picked up one time. The chain joins TRBV18 to TRBJ2-1; TRBD1 matches at 10 bases. Germline assignment: CDR1 KGHSH and CDR2 LQKENI. The V gene end was trimmed by 3 bases and the J gene end by 6 bases; junction bases not matched to a gene: 5. The CDR3 consists of 15 residues. CDR3 sequence (DNA): TGTGCCAGCTCACCCTCCGGGACAGGGGCCAATGAGCAGTTCTTC. Amino acids: CASSPSGTGANEQFF.